This T cell receptor beta chain originates from a study of blood T cells in healthy people across ages. Study-wide results and caveats: Long-lived donors had more naive CD4+ cells and higher diversity than aged donors. The authors considered diversity estimates from one million T cells to be underestimates.

Comment on this clonotype: As yet, its antigen is unknown.

This CDR3 has 14 residues. The V gene's germline CDR1 is MNHEY and CDR2 SMNVEV (reference sequence). With 5 bases clipped from V and 5 bases from J, the junction kept 5 bases outside the gene matches. Then a second PCR, running roughly 6 to 12 cycles, was carried out with a sample-barcoded 5' primer and a J-beta primer mix. A template-switch adaptor with 12 random nucleotides tagged each cDNA molecule. Via MiXCR, TCRdb re-called the 5' RACE reads, giving one row per CDR3 protein. There are some 860,000 distinct CDR3 sequences in the sample; around three fifths occur only once, and roughly 24% lies in the top ten. The individuals who served as donors were healthy Caucasians living in Russia, aged roughly 6 to 90.

V gene TRBV27 combines with J gene TRBJ2-3, with 9 bases aligning to TRBD2. Sample: blood. The clonotype originates from a man aged 35 to 55 in good health. The CDR3 DNA follows: TGTGCCAGCAGTAGAAGCGGGGGGAGAGATACGCAGTATTTT. Encoded protein: CASSRSGGRDTQYF.